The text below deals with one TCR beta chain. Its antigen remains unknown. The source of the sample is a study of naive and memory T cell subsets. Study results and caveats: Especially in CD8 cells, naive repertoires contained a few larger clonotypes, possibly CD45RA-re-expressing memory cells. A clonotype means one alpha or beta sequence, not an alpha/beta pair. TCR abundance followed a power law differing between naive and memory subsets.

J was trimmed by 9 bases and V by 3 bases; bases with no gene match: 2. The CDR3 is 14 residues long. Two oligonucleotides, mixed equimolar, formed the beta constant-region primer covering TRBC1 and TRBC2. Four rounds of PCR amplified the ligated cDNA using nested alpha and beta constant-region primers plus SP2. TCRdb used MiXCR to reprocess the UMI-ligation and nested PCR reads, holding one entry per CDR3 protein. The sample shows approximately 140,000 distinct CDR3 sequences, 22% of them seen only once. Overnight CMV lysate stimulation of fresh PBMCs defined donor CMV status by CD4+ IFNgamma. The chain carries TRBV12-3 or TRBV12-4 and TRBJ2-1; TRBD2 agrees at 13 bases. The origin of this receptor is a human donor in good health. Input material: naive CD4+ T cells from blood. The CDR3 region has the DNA TGTGCCAGCAGTTTGACTAGCGGGAGGACTGAGCAGTTCTTC. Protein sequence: CASSLTSGRTEQFF.